This TCR beta chain was sequenced during a study of cytomegalovirus exposure and HLA in healthy donors. Study-wide results and caveats: Most subjects had HLA-A and HLA-B alleles reportedly predicted accurately by TCR beta sequences. Researchers catalogued approximately 170 TCR beta chains as cytomegalovirus-associated. As a later analysis showed, several of the most significant clusters appeared to be linked to common viral pathogens. The authors later found HLA-associated TCR beta chains more clonally expanded than equally common others.

Concerning this clone itself: Antigen specificity is unknown.

Germline CDR1 reads SGHRS; CDR2 reads YFSETQ. The germline V and J ends were trimmed by 0 bases and 5 bases, with 12 bases remaining between them. The CDR3 is made up of 14 amino acids. 60 Vbeta and 13 Jbeta primers were used in PCR. TCRdb keeps only in-frame clones here, not all; method: immunoSEQ multiplex PCR. The sample has about 200,000 clones; about four fifths are singletons. The sequencing input was PBMCs. The receptor's source is a girl aged 5-17 years in good health and CMV-seropositive. The genes are TRBV5-1 and TRBJ2-7; D is possibly TRBD1 (5 bases). This CDR3 is CASSLGGGKDEQYF. CDR3 nucleotide sequence: TGCGCCAGCAGCTTGGGGGGCGGAAAGGACGAGCAGTACTTC. The variable domain in full, completed from reference TRBV5-1 and TRBJ2-7, reads KAGVTQTPRYLIKTRGQQVTLSCSPISGHRSVSWYQQTPGQGLQFLFEYFSETQRNKGNFPGRFSGRQFSNSRSEMNVSTLELGDSALYLCASSLGGGKDEQYFGPGTRLTVT.